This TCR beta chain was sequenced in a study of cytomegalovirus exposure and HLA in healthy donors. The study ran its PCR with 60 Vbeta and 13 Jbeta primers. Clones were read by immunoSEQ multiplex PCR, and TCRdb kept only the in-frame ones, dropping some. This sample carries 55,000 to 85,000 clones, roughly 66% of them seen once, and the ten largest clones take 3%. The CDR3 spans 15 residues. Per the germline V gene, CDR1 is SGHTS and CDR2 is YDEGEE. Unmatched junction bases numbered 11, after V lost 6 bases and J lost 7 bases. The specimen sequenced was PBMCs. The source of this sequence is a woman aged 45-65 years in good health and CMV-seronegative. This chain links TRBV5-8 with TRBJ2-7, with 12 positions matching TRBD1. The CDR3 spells CASNRGGTGGWEQYF. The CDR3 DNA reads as TGTGCCAGCAACCGAGGGGGGACAGGGGGCTGGGAGCAGTACTTC.